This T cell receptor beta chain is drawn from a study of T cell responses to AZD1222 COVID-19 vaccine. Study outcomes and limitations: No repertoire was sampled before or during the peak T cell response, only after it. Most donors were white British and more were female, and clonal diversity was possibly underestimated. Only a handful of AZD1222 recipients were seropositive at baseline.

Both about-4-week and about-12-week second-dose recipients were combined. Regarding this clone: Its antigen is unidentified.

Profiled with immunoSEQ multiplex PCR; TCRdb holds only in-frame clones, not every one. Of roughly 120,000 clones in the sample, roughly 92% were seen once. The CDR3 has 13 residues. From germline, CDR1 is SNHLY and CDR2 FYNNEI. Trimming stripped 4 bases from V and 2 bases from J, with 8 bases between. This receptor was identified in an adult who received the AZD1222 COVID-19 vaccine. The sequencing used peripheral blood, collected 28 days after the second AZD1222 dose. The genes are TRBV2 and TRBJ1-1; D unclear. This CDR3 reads CASSGQFNTEAFF. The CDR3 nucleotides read TGTGCCAGCAGTGGCCAATTTAACACTGAAGCTTTCTTT.